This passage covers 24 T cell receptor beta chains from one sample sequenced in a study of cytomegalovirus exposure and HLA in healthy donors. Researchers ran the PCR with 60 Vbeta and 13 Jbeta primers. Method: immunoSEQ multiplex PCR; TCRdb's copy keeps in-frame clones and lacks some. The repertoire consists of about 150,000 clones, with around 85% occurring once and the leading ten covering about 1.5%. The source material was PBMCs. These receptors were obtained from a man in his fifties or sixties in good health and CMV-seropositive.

CDR3 sequence (DNA): TGTGCCAGCTCTACGGGTCTACTATTGGAGACCCAGTACTTC. Residues: CASSTGLLLETQYF. The rearrangement links TRBV18 to TRBJ2-5; D unclear. The germline CDR1 and CDR2 sequences are KGHSH and LQKENI. CDR3 length: 14 amino acids. V was pared by 6 bases and J by 5 bases, with 16 bases between.

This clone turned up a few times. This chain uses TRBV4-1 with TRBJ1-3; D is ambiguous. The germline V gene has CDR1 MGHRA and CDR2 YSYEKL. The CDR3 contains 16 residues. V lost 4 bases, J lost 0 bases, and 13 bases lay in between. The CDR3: CASSPGRVSSGNTIYF. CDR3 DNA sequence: TGCGCCAGCAGCCCAGGCAGAGTTAGCTCTGGAAACACCATATATTTT.

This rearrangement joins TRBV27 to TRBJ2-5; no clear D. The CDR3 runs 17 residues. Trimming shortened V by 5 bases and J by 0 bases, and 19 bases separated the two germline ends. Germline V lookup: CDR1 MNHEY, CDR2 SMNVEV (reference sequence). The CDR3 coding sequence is TGTGCCAGCAGTCCACGGGTACGAGACCCCTACCAAGAGACCCAGTACTTC. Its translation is CASSPRVRDPYQETQYF.

CDR3 sequence reads: CASRPPGLSNTGELFF. DNA of the CDR3: TGTGCCAGTAGGCCTCCAGGGCTATCGAACACCGGGGAGCTGTTTTTT. This chain joins TRBV19 and TRBJ2-2, with a weak D call TRBD1 (5 bases). CDR1 and CDR2 from the germline V gene are LNHDA and SQIVND (reference sequence). V was clipped by 6 bases and J by 0 bases, with 14 bases between them. The CDR3 consists of 16 residues.

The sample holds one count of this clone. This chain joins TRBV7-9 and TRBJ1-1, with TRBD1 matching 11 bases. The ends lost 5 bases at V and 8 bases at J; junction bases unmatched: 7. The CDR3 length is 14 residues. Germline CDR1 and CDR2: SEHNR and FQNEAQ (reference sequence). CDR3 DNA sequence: TGTGCCAGCAGCGCTAGGACAGGGGGCAGCGAAGCTTTCTTT. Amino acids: CASSARTGGSEAFF.

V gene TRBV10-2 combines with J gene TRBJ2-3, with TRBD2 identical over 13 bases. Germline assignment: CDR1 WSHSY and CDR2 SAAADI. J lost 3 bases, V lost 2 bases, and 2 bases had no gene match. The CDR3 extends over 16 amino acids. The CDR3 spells CASSERGLAGTDTQYF. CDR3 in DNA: TGCGCCAGCAGTGAGAGGGGACTAGCGGGGACAGATACGCAGTATTTT.

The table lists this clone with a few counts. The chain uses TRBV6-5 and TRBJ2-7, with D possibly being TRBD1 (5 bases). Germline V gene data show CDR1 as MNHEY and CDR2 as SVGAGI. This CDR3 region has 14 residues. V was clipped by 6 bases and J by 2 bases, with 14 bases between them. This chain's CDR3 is CASRRTPNTYEQYF. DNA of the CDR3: TGTGCCAGCAGAAGGACACCGAACACCTACGAGCAGTACTTC.

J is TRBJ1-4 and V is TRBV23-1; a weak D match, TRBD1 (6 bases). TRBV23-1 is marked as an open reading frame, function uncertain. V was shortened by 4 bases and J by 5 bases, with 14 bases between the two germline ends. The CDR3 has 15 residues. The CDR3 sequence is CASSPHRVLNEKLFF. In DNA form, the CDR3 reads TGCGCCAGCAGTCCCCACAGGGTCCTAAATGAAAAACTGTTTTTT.

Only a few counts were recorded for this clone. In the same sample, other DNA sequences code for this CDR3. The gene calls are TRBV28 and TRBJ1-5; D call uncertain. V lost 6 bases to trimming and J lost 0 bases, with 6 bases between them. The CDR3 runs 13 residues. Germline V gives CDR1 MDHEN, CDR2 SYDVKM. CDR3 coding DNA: TGTGCCAGCAGCTCCTATAGCAATCAGCCCCAGCATTTT. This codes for CASSSYSNQPQHF.

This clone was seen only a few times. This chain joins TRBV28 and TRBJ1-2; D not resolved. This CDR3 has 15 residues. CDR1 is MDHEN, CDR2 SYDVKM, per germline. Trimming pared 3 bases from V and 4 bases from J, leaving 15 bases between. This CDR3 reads CASSFARSLGYGYTF. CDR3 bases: TGTGCCAGCAGTTTTGCCAGATCCCTAGGCTATGGCTACACCTTC.

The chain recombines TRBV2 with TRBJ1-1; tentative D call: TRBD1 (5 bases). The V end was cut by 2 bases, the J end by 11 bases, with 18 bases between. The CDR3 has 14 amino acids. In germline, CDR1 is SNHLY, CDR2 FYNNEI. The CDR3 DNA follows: TGTGCCAGCAGTGAAACCACAGGCCCCGAGACGGCTTTCTTT. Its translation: CASSETTGPETAFF.

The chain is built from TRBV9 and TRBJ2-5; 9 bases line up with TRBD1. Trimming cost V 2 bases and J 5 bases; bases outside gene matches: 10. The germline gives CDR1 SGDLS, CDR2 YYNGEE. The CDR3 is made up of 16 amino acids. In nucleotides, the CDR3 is TGTGCCAGCAGCGTTAGGACAGGGGCCGATGGGGAGACCCAGTACTTC. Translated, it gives CASSVRTGADGETQYF.

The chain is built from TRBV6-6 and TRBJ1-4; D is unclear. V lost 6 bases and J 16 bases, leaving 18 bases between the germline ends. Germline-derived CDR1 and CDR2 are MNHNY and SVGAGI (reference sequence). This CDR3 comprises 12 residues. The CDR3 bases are TGTGCCAGCAGGGGTGGAGGAAGGGTCGGGTTTTTT. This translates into CASRGGGRVGFF.

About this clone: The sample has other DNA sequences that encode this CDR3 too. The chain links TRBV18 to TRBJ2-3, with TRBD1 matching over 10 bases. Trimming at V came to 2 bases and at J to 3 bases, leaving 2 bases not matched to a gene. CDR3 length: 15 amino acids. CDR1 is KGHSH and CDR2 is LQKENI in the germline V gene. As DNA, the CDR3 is TGTGCCAGCTCACCAGGACAGGGGGGAACAGATACGCAGTATTTT. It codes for CASSPGQGGTDTQYF.

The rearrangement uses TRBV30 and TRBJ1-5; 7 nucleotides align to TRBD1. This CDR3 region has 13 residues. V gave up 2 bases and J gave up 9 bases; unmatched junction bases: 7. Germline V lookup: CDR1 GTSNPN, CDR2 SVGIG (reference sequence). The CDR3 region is CAWSPTGYRPQHF. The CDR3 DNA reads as TGTGCCTGGAGTCCGACAGGGTATCGGCCCCAGCATTTT.

The CDR3 region is CSASIPPTQYF. CDR3 sequence (DNA): TGCAGTGCTAGCATTCCCCCCACCCAGTACTTC. The chain employs TRBV20-1 and TRBJ2-5; unclear D gene. Germline V lookup: CDR1 DFQATT, CDR2 SNEGSKA (reference sequence). V dropped 3 bases and J dropped 8 bases, with 10 bases sitting between them. This CDR3 spans 11 amino acids.

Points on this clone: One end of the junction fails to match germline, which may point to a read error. CDR3 sequence: CASQDSWGYGQYF. CDR3 DNA: TGTGCCAGCCAGGACAGTTGGGGTTACGGGCAGTACTTC. The chain combines TRBV11-2 with TRBJ2-7; weak D call: TRBD1 (6 bases). The CDR3 has 13 residues. Germline V gene lookup returns CDR1 SGHAT and CDR2 FQNNGV.

CDR3 coding DNA: TGTGCCAGCAGCTCAAGGACGGGGAGCTCCTACGAGCAGTACTTC. Protein sequence: CASSSRTGSSYEQYF. The chain employs TRBV7-9 and TRBJ2-7; D possibly corresponds to TRBD2 (5 bases). CDR3 length: 15 residues. In germline, CDR1 is SEHNR, CDR2 FQNEAQ (reference sequence). Trimming left V 4 bases short and J 0 bases short, with 13 bases between.

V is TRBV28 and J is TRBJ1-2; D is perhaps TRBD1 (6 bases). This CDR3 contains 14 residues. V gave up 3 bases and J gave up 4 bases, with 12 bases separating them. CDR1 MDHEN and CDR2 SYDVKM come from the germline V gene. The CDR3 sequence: CASSLTGEIYGYTF. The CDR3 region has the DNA TGTGCCAGCAGTTTGACAGGTGAAATCTATGGCTACACCTTC.

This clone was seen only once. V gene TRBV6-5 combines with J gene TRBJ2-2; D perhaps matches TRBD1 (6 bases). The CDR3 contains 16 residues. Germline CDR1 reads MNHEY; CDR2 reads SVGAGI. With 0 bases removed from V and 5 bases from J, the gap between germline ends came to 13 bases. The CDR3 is CASSYSLQGRTGELFF. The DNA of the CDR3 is TGTGCCAGCAGTTACTCTTTACAGGGTCGGACCGGGGAGCTGTTTTTT.

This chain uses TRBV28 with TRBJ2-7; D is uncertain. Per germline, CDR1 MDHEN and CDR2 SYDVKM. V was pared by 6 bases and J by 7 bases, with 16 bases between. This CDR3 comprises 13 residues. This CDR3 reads CASSAQYYVEQYF. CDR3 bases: TGTGCCAGCAGCGCACAATACTACGTTGAGCAGTACTTC.

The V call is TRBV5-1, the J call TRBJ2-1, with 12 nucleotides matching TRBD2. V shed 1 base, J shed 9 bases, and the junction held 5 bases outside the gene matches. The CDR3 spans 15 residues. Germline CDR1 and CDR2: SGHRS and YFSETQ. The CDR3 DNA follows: TGCGCCAGCAGCTTGCGTACTAGCGGGGGGAGTGAGCAGTTCTTC. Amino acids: CASSLRTSGGSEQFF.

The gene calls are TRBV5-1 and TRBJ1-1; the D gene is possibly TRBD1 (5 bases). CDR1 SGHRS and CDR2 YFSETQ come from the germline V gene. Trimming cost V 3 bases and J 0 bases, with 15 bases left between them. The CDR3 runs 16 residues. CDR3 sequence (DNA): TGCGCCAGCAGCTGGACGGGGGACTTAATGAACACTGAAGCTTTCTTT. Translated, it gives CASSWTGDLMNTEAFF. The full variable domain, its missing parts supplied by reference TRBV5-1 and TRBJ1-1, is KAGVTQTPRYLIKTRGQQVTLSCSPISGHRSVSWYQQTPGQGLQFLFEYFSETQRNKGNFPGRFSGRQFSNSRSEMNVSTLELGDSALYLCASSWTGDLMNTEAFFGQGTRLTVV.

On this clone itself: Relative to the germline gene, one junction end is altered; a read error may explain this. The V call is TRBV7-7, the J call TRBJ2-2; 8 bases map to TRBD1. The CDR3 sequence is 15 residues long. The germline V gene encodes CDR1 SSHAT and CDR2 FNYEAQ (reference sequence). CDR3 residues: CASSSGTGNTGELFF. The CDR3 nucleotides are TGTGCTAGCAGCTCCGGGACAGGGAACACCGGGGAGCTGTTTTTT.